This T cell receptor (beta chain) comes out of a study of tumor-infiltrating lymphocytes in glioblastoma multiforme. TCRB libraries came from RNA via three nested multiplex PCR rounds. Unique molecular identifiers were not described for the libraries. TCRdb recomputed calls from the multiplex PCR reads with MiXCR, one row per CDR3 protein. The top ten clones hold approximately 28% of a sample with 9,500 to 12,000 distinct CDR3 sequences, just over 65% of them seen once. The CDR3 has 15 residues. Germline V lookup: CDR1 WSHSY, CDR2 SAAADI. Concerning this clonotype: The junction and the germline gene differ at one end; a read error may be behind it.

This clonotype was obtained from a male donor with glioblastoma. Sequencing was done on a sample of brain tumor tissue. This chain joins TRBV10-2 and TRBJ2-3; D perhaps matches TRBD1 (6 bases). The CDR3 DNA is TGCGCCAGCAGTGAGGCAGGGGCCGGTGCAAATACGCAGTATTTC. This gives the protein CASSEAGAGANTQYF.